This TCR beta chain derives from a study of T cell responses to AZD1222 COVID-19 vaccine. Generated by immunoSEQ multiplex PCR, the TCRdb table keeps only in-frame clones and is missing some. There are 100,000 to 130,000 clones in the sample; about 85% occur only once, and approximately 4.8% lies in the top ten. The sequencing used peripheral blood, collected 28 days after the second AZD1222 dose. The clonotype comes from an adult who received the AZD1222 COVID-19 vaccine.

This CDR3 reads CASSYSAGVGTEAFF. CDR3 nucleotides: TGTGCCAGCAGTTACTCGGCAGGGGTAGGGACTGAAGCTTTCTTT. The J gene is TRBJ1-1, the V gene TRBV6-2 or TRBV6-3; D may be TRBD1 (6 bases). Germline lookup yields CDR1 MNHEY and CDR2 SVGEGT. The CDR3 totals 15 residues. Trimming took off 0 bases at V and 5 bases at J, with 13 bases between the two ends.